Listed below are T cell receptor beta chains from one sample, sequenced in a study of OX40 agonist ivuxolimab in advanced cancers. TCRdb's table, derived via immunoSEQ multiplex PCR, lists solely in-frame clones and lacks some. Of fewer than 40,000 clones in the sample, approximately 86% were seen once. The material sequenced was CD4+ or CD8+ T cells sorted from blood, taken in a trial of the OX40 agonist ivuxolimab. These receptors were collected from an adult with an advanced solid tumor such as melanoma, head and neck, liver or kidney cancer. Both conserved end residues are part of each CDR3. Each record gives: CDR3 protein, CDR3 DNA, clone size, V gene, J gene, D gene. The D gene is left open where the match is weak. Clone size, where shown, is once, few, many, or a class for clones that have expanded.

CDR3 protein: CASSYGQGNNQPQHF; CDR3 DNA: TGTGCCAGCAGTTATGGGCAGGGAAACAATCAGCCCCAGCATTTT; clone size: few; V gene: TRBV6-5; J gene: TRBJ1-5; D gene: .
CDR3 protein: CASNPNYEQYF; CDR3 DNA: TGTGCCAGCAACCCAAACTACGAGCAGTACTTC; clone size: .; V gene: TRBV5-8; J gene: TRBJ2-7; D gene: .
CDR3 protein: CASSLVFGRNNEQYF; CDR3 DNA: TGTGCCAGCAGCTTAGTTTTCGGCAGGAACAACGAGCAGTACTTC; clone size: .; V gene: TRBV11-2; J gene: TRBJ2-7; D gene: .
CDR3 protein: CASRKDRTAKNIQYF; CDR3 DNA: TGTGCCAGCAGAAAAGACAGGACAGCCAAAAACATTCAGTACTTC; clone size: .; V gene: TRBV6-5; J gene: TRBJ2-4; D gene: .
CDR3 protein: CASSPRGLYEQYF; CDR3 DNA: TGTGCCAGCAGCCCCAGGGGGCTCTACGAGCAGTACTTC; clone size: .; V gene: TRBV11-2; J gene: TRBJ2-7; D gene: TRBD1
CDR3 protein: CASSTGKGQPQHF; CDR3 DNA: TGTGCCAGCAGCACGGGAAAGGGACAGCCCCAGCATTTT; clone size: .; V gene: TRBV9; J gene: TRBJ1-5; D gene: .
CDR3 protein: CASSVGSGRAGDEQFF; CDR3 DNA: TGTGCCAGCAGCGTAGGGTCGGGGAGGGCCGGGGATGAGCAGTTCTTC; clone size: .; V gene: TRBV9; J gene: TRBJ2-1; D gene: TRBD2
CDR3 protein: CASSSPDRGDYGYTF; CDR3 DNA: TGTGCCAGCAGCTCCCCGGACAGGGGCGACTATGGCTACACCTTC; clone size: .; V gene: TRBV7-8; J gene: TRBJ1-2; D gene: TRBD1
CDR3 protein: CASSKDIASVYEQYF; CDR3 DNA: TGCGCCAGCAGCAAGGACATCGCGTCGGTCTACGAGCAGTACTTC; clone size: few; V gene: TRBV10-1; J gene: TRBJ2-7; D gene: .
CDR3 protein: CASSPPGTDNQPQHF; CDR3 DNA: TGTGCCAGCAGCCCACCCGGGACAGACAATCAGCCCCAGCATTTT; clone size: once; V gene: TRBV7-9; J gene: TRBJ1-5; D gene: TRBD1
CDR3 protein: CASSLSGRGTYEQYF; CDR3 DNA: TGTGCCAGCAGTTTAAGTGGGAGGGGGACCTACGAGCAGTACTTC; clone size: once; V gene: TRBV28; J gene: TRBJ2-7; D gene: .
CDR3 protein: CASSSTGTALYEQYF; CDR3 DNA: TGTGCCAGCAGCTCCACCGGGACAGCCTTATACGAGCAGTACTTC; clone size: .; V gene: TRBV5-6; J gene: TRBJ2-7; D gene: TRBD1
CDR3 protein: CASSVAGSTDTQYF; CDR3 DNA: TGTGCCAGCAGCGTCGCGGGGTCCACAGATACGCAGTATTTT; clone size: .; V gene: TRBV9; J gene: TRBJ2-3; D gene: .
CDR3 protein: CASTKTANTQYF; CDR3 DNA: TGTGCCAGCACCAAGACTGCTAATACGCAGTATTTT; clone size: .; V gene: TRBV2; J gene: TRBJ2-3; D gene: .
CDR3 protein: CASSRDGYQPQHF; CDR3 DNA: TGTGCCAGCAGCCGGGACGGTTATCAGCCCCAGCATTTT; clone size: medium-sized; V gene: TRBV7-6; J gene: TRBJ1-5; D gene: .
CDR3 protein: CASSSPVTYNEQFF; CDR3 DNA: TGTGCCAGCAGCTCCCCCGTAACCTACAATGAGCAGTTCTTC; clone size: .; V gene: TRBV7-9; J gene: TRBJ2-1; D gene: .
CDR3 protein: CASSPGTGTPNTEAFF; CDR3 DNA: TGTGCCAGCAGCCCAGGGACAGGGACCCCGAACACTGAAGCTTTCTTT; clone size: .; V gene: TRBV9; J gene: TRBJ1-1; D gene: TRBD1
CDR3 protein: CASSLDRGPVSSYEQYF; CDR3 DNA: TGTGCCAGCAGCTTAGACAGGGGGCCGGTTAGCTCCTACGAGCAGTACTTC; clone size: .; V gene: TRBV7-2; J gene: TRBJ2-7; D gene: TRBD1
CDR3 protein: CAAGGYEQYF; CDR3 DNA: TGTGCCGCAGGGGGCTACGAGCAGTACTTC; clone size: .; V gene: TRBV27; J gene: TRBJ2-7; D gene: TRBD1
CDR3 protein: CASSIYGPNTEAFF; CDR3 DNA: TGTGCCAGTAGTATTTACGGACCGAACACTGAAGCTTTCTTT; clone size: .; V gene: TRBV19; J gene: TRBJ1-1; D gene: .
CDR3 protein: CASSRLLVYEQYF; CDR3 DNA: TGTGCCAGCAGCCGACTCCTCGTCTACGAGCAGTACTTC; clone size: .; V gene: TRBV14; J gene: TRBJ2-7; D gene: .
CDR3 protein: CASTIGEIAGELFF; CDR3 DNA: TGTGCCAGCACCATCGGGGAGATTGCCGGGGAGCTGTTTTTT; clone size: .; V gene: TRBV6-5; J gene: TRBJ2-2; D gene: .
CDR3 protein: CASSQADRGLNYGYTF; CDR3 DNA: TGTGCCAGCAGCCAAGCGGACAGGGGTCTTAACTATGGCTACACCTTC; clone size: once; V gene: TRBV14; J gene: TRBJ1-2; D gene: TRBD1
CDR3 protein: CASSPGGWGELFF; CDR3 DNA: TGTGCCAGCAGTCCAGGGGGTTGGGGGGAGCTGTTTTTT; clone size: .; V gene: TRBV27; J gene: TRBJ2-2; D gene: TRBD1
CDR3 protein: CSVRYTGELFF; CDR3 DNA: TGCAGCGTTAGGTACACCGGGGAGCTGTTTTTT; clone size: .; V gene: TRBV29-1; J gene: TRBJ2-2; D gene: .
CDR3 protein: CASSETTSGRAFF; CDR3 DNA: TGTGCCAGCAGCGAGACGACTAGCGGGAGGGCGTTCTTC; clone size: once; V gene: TRBV7-9; J gene: TRBJ2-1; D gene: TRBD2
CDR3 protein: CASITTGEAFF; CDR3 DNA: TGTGCCAGCATCACAACAGGGGAAGCTTTCTTT; clone size: .; V gene: TRBV6-5; J gene: TRBJ1-1; D gene: .
CDR3 protein: CASSPRAGGDTQYF; CDR3 DNA: TGTGCCAGCAGTCCGAGAGCGGGGGGGGATACGCAGTATTTT; clone size: .; V gene: TRBV28; J gene: TRBJ2-3; D gene: TRBD2
CDR3 protein: CASSQEAGGPREQYF; CDR3 DNA: TGCGCCAGCAGCCAAGAAGCGGGAGGGCCAAGGGAGCAGTACTTC; clone size: once; V gene: TRBV4-3; J gene: TRBJ2-7; D gene: TRBD2
CDR3 protein: CASSILFSFGNEQFF; CDR3 DNA: TGTGCCAGTAGTATCTTGTTTAGTTTTGGCAATGAGCAGTTCTTC; clone size: .; V gene: TRBV19; J gene: TRBJ2-1; D gene: .
CDR3 protein: CASSSTSGRANEQFF; CDR3 DNA: TGTGCCAGCAGTTCGACTAGCGGGAGGGCAAATGAGCAGTTCTTC; clone size: .; V gene: TRBV7-9; J gene: TRBJ2-1; D gene: TRBD2
CDR3 protein: CASSTGLLTNTEAFF; CDR3 DNA: TGTGCCAGCAGTACAGGACTGCTGACGAACACTGAAGCTTTCTTT; clone size: .; V gene: TRBV28; J gene: TRBJ1-1; D gene: .
CDR3 protein: CASSPLPPPGTEAFF; CDR3 DNA: TGCGCCAGCAGCCCCCTACCCCCCCCGGGTACTGAAGCTTTCTTT; clone size: .; V gene: TRBV4-3; J gene: TRBJ1-1; D gene: .
CDR3 protein: CASGQGPAREGQGNEQFF; CDR3 DNA: TGTGCCAGCGGACAGGGCCCGGCGCGGGAGGGCCAGGGGAATGAGCAGTTCTTC; clone size: .; V gene: TRBV25-1; J gene: TRBJ2-1; D gene: .
CDR3 protein: CASSLAQGQNNEQFF; CDR3 DNA: TGTGCCAGCAGCTTAGCGCAGGGGCAAAACAATGAGCAGTTCTTC; clone size: .; V gene: TRBV7-8; J gene: TRBJ2-1; D gene: .
CDR3 protein: CASSLGTGFYNEQFF; CDR3 DNA: TGTGCCAGCAGCTTAGGGACAGGGTTCTACAATGAGCAGTTCTTC; clone size: .; V gene: TRBV7-2; J gene: TRBJ2-1; D gene: TRBD1
CDR3 protein: CASSSGWASGEDEQFF; CDR3 DNA: TGTGCCAGCAGTTCAGGGTGGGCTAGCGGGGAAGATGAGCAGTTCTTC; clone size: .; V gene: TRBV6-5; J gene: TRBJ2-1; D gene: TRBD2
CDR3 protein: CASSYLQGAGEQYF; CDR3 DNA: TGTGCCAGTAGTTACCTACAGGGGGCTGGGGAGCAGTACTTC; clone size: .; V gene: TRBV19; J gene: TRBJ2-7; D gene: TRBD1
CDR3 protein: CASSSGGTGPFNYGYTF; CDR3 DNA: TGTGCCAGCAGCTCGGGGGGGACAGGCCCTTTTAACTATGGCTACACCTTC; clone size: .; V gene: TRBV5-6; J gene: TRBJ1-2; D gene: TRBD1
CDR3 protein: CASSTGTYNSPLHF; CDR3 DNA: TGTGCCAGCAGTACAGGGACATATAATTCACCCCTCCACTTT; clone size: .; V gene: TRBV27; J gene: TRBJ1-6; D gene: .
CDR3 protein: CASSLGRGGYEQYF; CDR3 DNA: TGTGCCAGCAGCCTCGGCAGGGGAGGGTACGAGCAGTACTTC; clone size: .; V gene: TRBV27; J gene: TRBJ2-7; D gene: .
CDR3 protein: CASSFGLAGLYEQYF; CDR3 DNA: TGTGCCAGCAGCTTCGGACTAGCGGGACTCTACGAGCAGTACTTC; clone size: .; V gene: TRBV7-3; J gene: TRBJ2-7; D gene: TRBD2
CDR3 protein: CASSLGGAGTEAFF; CDR3 DNA: TGCGCCAGCAGCTTGGGGGGGGCCGGGACTGAAGCTTTCTTT; clone size: once; V gene: TRBV5-1; J gene: TRBJ1-1; D gene: .